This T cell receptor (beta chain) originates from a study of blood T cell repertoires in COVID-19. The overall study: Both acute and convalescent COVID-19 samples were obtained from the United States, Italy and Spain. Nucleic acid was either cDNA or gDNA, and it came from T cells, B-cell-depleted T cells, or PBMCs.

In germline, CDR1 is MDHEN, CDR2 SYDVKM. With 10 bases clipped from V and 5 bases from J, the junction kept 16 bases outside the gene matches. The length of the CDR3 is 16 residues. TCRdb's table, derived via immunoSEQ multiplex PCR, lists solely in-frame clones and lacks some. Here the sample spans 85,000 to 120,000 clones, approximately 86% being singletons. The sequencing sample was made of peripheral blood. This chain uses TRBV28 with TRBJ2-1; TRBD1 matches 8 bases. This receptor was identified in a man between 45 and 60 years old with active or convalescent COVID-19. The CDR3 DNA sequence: TGTGCCACGCTACTTGTGCAGGGGGCAATCCACAATGAGCAGTTCTTC. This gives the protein CATLLVQGAIHNEQFF.